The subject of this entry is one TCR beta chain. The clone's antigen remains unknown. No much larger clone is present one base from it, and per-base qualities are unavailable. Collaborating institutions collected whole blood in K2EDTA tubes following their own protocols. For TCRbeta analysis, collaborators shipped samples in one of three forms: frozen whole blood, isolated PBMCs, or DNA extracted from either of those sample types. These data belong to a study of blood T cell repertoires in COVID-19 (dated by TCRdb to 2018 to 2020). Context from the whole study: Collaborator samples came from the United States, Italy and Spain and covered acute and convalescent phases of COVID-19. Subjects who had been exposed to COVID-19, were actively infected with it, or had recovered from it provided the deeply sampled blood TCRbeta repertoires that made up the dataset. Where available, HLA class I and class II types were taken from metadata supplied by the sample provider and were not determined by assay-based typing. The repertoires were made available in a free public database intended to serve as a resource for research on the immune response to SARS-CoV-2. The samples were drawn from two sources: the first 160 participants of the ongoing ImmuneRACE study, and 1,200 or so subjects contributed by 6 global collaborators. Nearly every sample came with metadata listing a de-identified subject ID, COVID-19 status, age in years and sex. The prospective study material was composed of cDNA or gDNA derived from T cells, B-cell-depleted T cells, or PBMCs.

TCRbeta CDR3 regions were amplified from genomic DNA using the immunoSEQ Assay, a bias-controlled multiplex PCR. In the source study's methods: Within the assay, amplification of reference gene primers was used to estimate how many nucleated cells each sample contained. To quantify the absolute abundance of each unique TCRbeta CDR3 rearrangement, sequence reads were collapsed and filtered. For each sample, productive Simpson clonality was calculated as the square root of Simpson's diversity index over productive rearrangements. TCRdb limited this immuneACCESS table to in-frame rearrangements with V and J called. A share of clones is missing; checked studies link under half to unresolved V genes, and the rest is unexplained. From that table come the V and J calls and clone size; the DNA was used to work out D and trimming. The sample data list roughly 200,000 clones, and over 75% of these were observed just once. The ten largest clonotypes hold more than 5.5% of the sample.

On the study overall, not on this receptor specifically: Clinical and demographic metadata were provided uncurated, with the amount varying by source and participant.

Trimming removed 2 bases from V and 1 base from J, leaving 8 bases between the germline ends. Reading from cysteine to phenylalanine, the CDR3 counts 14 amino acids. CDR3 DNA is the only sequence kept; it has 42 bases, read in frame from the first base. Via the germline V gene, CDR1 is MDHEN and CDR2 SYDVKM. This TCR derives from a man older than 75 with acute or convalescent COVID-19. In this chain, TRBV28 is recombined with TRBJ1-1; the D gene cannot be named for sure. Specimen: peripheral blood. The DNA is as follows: TGTGCCAGCAGTTTACAATTTAGGAACACTGAAGCTTTCTTT. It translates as CASSLQFRNTEAFF.